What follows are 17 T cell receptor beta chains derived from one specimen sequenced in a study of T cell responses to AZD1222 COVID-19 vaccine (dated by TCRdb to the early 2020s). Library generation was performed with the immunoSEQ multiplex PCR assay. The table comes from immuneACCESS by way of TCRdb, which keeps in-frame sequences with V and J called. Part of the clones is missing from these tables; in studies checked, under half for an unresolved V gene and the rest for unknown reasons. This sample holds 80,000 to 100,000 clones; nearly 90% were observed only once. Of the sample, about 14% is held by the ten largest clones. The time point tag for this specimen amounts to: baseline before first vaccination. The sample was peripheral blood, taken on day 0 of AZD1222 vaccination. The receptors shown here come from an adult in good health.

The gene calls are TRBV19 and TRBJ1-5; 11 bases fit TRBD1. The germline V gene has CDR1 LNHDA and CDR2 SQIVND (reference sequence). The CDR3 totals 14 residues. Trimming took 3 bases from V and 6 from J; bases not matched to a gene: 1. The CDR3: CASSMGTGGQPQHF. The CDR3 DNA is TGTGCCAGTAGTATGGGGACAGGGGGTCAGCCCCAGCATTTT.

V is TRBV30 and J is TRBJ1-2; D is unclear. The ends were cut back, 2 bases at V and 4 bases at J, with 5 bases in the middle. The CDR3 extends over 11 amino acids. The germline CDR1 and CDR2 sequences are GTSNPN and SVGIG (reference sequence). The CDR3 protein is CAWSSLYGYTF. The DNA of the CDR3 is TGTGCCTGGAGTTCTCTCTATGGCTACACCTTC.

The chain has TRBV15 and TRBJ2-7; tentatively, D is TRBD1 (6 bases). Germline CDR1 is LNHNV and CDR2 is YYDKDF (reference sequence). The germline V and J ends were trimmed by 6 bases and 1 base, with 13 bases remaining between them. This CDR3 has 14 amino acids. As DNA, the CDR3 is TGTGCCACCAGTCTGGGGCAGGGGTCCTACGAGCAGTACTTC. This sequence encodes CATSLGQGSYEQYF.

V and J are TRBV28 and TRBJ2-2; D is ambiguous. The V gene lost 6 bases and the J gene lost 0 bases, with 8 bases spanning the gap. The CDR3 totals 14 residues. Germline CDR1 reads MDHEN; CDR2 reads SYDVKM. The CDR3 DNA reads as TGTGCCAGCAGCGTAGGGACGAACACCGGGGAGCTGTTTTTT. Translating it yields CASSVGTNTGELFF. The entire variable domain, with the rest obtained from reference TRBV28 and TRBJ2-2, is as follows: DVKVTQSSRYLVKRTGEKVFLECVQDMDHENMFWYRQDPGLGLRLIYFSYDVKMKEKGDIPEGYSVSREKKERFSLILESASTNQTSMYLCASSVGTNTGELFFGEGSRLTVL.

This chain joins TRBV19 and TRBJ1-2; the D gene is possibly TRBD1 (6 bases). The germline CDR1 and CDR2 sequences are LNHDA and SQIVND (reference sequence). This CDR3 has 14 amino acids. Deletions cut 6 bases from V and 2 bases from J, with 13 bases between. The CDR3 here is CASRGGQSNYGYTF. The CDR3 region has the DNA TGTGCCAGTAGGGGGGGCCAATCGAACTATGGCTACACCTTC.

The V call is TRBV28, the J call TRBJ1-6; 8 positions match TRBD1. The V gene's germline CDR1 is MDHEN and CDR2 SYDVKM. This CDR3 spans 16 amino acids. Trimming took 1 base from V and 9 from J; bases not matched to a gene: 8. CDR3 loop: CASSLLPRTGISPLHF. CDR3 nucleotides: TGTGCCAGCAGTTTATTACCACGGACAGGGATTTCACCCCTCCACTTT.

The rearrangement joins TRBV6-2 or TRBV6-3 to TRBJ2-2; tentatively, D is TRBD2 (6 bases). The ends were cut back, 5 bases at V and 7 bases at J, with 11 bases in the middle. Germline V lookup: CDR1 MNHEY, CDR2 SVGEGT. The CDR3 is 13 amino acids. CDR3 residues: CASSTRLDGELFF. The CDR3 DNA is TGTGCCAGCAGTACAAGACTAGACGGGGAGCTGTTTTTT.

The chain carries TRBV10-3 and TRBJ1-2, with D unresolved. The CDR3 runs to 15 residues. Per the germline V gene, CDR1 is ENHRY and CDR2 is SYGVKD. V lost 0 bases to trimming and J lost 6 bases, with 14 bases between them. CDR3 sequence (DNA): TGTGCCATCAGTGAGTCGGGAGCAACTGAAGATGGCTACACCTTC. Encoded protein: CAISESGATEDGYTF.

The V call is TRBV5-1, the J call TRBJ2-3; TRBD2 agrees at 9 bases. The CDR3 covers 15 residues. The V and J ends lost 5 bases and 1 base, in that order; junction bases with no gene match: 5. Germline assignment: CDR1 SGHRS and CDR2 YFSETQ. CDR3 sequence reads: CASSPQRGGTDTQYF. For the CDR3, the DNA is TGCGCCAGCAGTCCCCAGCGGGGGGGCACAGATACGCAGTATTTT.

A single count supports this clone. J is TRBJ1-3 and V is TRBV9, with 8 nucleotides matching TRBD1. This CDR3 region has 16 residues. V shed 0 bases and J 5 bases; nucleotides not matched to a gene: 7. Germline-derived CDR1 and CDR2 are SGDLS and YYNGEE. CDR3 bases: TGTGCCAGCAGCGTAGGTGGGGCAGGGGGCAGAAACACCATATATTTT. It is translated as CASSVGGAGGRNTIYF.

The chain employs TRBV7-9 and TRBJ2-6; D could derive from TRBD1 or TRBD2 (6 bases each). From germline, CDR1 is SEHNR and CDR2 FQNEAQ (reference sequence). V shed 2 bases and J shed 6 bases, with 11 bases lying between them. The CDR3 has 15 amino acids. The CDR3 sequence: CASSLLRGVANVLTF. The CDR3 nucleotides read TGTGCCAGCAGCTTACTAAGGGGGGTGGCCAACGTCCTGACTTTC.

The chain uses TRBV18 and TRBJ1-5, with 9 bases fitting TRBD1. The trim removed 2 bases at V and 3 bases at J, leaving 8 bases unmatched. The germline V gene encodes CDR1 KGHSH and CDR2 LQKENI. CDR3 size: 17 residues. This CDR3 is CASSPAPGTGLNQPQHF. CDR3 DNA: TGTGCCAGCTCACCAGCCCCCGGGACAGGGCTCAATCAGCCCCAGCATTTT. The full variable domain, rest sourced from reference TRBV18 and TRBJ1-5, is NAGVMQNPRHLVRRRGQEARLRCSPMKGHSHVYWYRQLPEEGLKFMVYLQKENIIDESGMPKERFSAEFPKEGPSILRIQQVVRGDSAAYFCASSPAPGTGLNQPQHFGDGTRLSIL.

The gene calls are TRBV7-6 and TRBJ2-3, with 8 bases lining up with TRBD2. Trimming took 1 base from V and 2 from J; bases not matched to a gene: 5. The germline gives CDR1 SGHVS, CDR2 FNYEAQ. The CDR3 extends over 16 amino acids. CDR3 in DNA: TGTGCCAGCAGCTTAGGAGCGGGGGCCTTCACAGATACGCAGTATTTT. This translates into CASSLGAGAFTDTQYF.

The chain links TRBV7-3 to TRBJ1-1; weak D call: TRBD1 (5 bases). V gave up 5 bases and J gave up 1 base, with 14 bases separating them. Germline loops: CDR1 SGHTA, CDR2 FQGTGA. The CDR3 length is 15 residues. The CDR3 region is CASSAQGWRNTEAFF. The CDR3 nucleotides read TGTGCCAGCAGCGCTCAGGGTTGGAGGAACACTGAAGCTTTCTTT.

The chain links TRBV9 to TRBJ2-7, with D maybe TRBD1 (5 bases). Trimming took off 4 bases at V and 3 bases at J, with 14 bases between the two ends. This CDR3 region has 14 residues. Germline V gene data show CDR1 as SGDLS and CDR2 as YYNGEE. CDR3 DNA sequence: TGTGCCAGCAGCAAAGTCGCCAGGGACTACGAGCAGTACTTC. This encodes CASSKVARDYEQYF. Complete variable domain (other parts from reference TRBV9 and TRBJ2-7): DSGVTQTPKHLITATGQRVTLRCSPRSGDLSVYWYQQSLDQGLQFLIQYYNGEERAKGNILERFSAQQFPDLHSELNLSSLELGDSALYFCASSKVARDYEQYFGPGTRLTVT.

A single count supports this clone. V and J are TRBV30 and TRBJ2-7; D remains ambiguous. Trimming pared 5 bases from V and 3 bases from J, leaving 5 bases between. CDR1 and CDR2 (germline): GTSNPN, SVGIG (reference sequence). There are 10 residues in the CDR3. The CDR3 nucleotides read TGTGCCTGGGGGTTCTACGAGCAGTACTTC. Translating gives CAWGFYEQYF.

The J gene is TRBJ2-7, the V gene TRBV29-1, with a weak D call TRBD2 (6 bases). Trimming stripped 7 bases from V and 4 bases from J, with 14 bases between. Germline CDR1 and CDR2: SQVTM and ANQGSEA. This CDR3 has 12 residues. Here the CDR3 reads CSAQGGGYEQYF. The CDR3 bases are TGCAGCGCCCAGGGTGGGGGGTACGAGCAGTACTTC.